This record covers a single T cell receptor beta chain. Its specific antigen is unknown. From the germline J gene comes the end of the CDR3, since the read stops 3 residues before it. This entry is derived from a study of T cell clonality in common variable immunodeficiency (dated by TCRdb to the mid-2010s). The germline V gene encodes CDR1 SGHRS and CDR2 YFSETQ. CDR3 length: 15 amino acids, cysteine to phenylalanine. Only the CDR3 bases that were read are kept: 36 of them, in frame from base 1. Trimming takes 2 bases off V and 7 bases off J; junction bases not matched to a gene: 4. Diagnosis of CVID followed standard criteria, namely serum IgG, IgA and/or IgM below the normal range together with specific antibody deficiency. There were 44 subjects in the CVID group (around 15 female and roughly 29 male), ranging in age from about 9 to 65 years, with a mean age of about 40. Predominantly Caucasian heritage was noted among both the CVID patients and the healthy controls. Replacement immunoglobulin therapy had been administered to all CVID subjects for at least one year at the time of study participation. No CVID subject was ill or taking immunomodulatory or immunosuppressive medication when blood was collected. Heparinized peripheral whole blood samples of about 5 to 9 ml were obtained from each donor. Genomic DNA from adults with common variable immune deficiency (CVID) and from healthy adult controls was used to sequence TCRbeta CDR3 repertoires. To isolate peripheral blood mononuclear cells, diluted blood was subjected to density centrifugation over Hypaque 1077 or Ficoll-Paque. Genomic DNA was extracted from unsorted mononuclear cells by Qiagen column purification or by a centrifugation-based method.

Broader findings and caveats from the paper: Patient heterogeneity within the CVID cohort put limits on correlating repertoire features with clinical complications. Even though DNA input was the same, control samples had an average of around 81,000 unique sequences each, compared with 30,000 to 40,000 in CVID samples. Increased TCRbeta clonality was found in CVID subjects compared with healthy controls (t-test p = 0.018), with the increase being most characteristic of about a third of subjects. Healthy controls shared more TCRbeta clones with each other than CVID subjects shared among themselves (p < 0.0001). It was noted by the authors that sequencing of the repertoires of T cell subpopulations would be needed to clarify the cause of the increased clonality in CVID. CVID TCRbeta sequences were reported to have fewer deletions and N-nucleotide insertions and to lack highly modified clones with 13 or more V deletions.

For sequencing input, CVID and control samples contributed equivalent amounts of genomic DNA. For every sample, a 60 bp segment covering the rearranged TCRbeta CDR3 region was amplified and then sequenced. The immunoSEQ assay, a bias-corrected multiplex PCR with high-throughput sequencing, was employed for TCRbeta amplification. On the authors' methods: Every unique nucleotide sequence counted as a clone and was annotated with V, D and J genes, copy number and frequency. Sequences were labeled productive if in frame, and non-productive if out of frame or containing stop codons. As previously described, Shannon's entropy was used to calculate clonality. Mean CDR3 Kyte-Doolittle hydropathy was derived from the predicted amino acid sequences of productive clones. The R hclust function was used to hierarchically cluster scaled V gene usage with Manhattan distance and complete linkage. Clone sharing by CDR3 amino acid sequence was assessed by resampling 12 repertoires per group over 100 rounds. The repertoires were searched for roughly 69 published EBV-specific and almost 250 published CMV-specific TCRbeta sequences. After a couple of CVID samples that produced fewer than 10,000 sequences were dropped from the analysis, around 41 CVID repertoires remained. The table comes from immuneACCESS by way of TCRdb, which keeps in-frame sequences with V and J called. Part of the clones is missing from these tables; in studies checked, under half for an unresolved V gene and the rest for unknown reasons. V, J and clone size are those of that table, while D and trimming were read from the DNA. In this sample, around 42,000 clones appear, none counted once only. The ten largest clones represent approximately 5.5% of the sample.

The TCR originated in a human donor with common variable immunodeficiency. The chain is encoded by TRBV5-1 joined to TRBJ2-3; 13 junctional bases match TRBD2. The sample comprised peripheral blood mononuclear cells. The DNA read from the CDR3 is TGCGCCAGCAGCTTACTAGCGGGAGGGCCTCATACG. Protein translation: CASSLLAGGPHT. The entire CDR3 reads CASSLLAGGPHTQYF.